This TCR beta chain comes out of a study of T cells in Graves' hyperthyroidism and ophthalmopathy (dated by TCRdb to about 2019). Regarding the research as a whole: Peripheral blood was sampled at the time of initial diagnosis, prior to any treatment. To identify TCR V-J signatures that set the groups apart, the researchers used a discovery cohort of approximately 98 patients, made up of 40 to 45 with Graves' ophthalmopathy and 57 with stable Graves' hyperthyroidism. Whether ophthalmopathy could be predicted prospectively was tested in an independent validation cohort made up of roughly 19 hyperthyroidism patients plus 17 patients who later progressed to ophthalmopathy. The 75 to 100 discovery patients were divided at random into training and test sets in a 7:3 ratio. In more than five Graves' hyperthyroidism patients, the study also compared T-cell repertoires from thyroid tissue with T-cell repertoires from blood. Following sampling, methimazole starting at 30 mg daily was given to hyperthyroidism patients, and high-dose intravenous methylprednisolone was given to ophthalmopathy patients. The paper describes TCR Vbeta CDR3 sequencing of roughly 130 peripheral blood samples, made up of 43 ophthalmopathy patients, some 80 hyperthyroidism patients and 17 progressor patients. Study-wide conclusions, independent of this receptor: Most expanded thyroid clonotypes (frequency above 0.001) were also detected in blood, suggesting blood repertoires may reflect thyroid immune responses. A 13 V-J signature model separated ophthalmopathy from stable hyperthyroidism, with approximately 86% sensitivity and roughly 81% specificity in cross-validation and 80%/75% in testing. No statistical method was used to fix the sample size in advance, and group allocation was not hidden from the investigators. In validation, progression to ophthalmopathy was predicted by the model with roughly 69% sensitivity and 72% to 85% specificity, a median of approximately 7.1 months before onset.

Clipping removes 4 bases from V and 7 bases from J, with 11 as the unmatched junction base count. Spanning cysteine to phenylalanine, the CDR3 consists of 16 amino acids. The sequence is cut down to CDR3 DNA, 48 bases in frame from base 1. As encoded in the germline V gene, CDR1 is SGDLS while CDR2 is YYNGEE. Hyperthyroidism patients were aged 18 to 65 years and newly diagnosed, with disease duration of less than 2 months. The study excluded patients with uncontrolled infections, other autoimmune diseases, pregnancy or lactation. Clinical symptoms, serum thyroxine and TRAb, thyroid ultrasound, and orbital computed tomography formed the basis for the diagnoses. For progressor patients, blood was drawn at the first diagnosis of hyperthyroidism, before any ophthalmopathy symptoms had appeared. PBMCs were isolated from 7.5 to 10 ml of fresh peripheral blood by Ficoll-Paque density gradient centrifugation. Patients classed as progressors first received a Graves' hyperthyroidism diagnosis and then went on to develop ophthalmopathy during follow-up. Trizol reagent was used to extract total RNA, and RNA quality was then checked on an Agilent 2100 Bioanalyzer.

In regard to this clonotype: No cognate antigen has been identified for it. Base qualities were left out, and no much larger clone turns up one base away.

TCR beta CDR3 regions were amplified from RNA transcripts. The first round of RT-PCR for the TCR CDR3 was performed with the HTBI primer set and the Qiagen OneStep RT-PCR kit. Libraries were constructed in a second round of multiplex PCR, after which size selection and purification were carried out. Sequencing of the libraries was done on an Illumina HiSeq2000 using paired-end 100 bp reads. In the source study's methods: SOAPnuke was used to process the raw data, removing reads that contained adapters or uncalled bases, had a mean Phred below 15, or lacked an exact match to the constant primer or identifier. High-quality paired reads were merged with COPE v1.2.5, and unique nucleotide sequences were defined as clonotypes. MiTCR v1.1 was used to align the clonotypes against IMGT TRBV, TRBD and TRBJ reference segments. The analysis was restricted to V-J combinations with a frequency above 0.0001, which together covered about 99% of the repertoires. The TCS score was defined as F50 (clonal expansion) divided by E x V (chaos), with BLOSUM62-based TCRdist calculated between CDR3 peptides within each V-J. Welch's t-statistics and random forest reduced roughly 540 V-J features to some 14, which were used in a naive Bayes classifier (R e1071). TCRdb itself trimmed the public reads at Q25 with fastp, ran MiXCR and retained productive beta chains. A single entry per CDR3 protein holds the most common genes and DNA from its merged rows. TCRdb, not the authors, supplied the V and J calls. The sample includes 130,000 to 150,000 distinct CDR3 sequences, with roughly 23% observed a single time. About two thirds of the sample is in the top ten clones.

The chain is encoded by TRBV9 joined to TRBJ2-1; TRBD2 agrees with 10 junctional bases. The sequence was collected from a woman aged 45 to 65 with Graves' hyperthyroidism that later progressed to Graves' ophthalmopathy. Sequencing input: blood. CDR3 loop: CASSPPGTSVLNEQFF. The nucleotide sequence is TGTGCCAGCAGCCCCCCCGGGACTAGCGTCTTGAATGAGCAGTTCTTC.